The following is a TCR beta chain sequence with its context. Its matching antigen is unknown. One end of the junction varies from germline; a read error may be responsible. Time point of the sample: baseline, week 1 (first vaccination visit). Treatment of the sample: pre-vaccination baseline after standard-of-care therapy. Donors harbored newly found WHO grade 3 or 4 IDH1-mutant, ATRX-lost astrocytomas. Assay: immunoSEQ multiplex PCR; the TCRdb copy retains only in-frame clones and omits some. The sample lists around 82,000 clones, about 80% occurring once. Germline-derived CDR1 and CDR2 are SGHRS and YFSETQ. The CDR3 runs 14 residues. This sample stems from a study of a mutant IDH1 vaccine in newly diagnosed glioma. Background on the study: Mean patient age was about 44 years; approximately 62% were male and approximately 38% female. Earlier care involved radiotherapy, temozolomide, or both, and the majority received both. Points from the study as a whole: With respect to changes in top peripheral T cell clonotypes, pseudoprogression seemed unrelated.

This clonotype originated in a man aged 40-49 years with glioma. Some clones in this sample may be carry-over from other donors' samples. This material consisted of PBMCs, taken from a glioma patient treated with radiotherapy, temozolomide or both. The chain couples TRBV5-1 to TRBJ1-5; 9 bases line up with TRBD1. The CDR3, as DNA: TGCGCCAGCAGTTTGGGACAGGGTGATCAGCCCCAGCATTTT. Translated, it gives CASSLGQGDQPQHF.